Listed here are 13 T cell receptor beta chains from one sample, sequenced in a study of cytomegalovirus exposure and HLA in healthy donors. Primers included in the PCR were 60 Vbeta and 13 Jbeta primers. Generated by immunoSEQ multiplex PCR, the TCRdb table keeps only in-frame clones and is missing some. The top ten hold under 2% of the sample, which has tens of thousands of clones, roughly 76% seen once. The sequencing input was PBMCs. The receptors were gathered from a woman aged 25-40 years in good health and CMV-seronegative.

The gene calls are TRBV11-3 and TRBJ2-5; 7 positions agree with TRBD1. The J call may not be correct, given that the DNA end is closer to TRBJ2-7. Looked up from germline, CDR1 is SGHNT and CDR2 is YENEEA. This CDR3 contains 14 residues. The CDR3 DNA reads as TGTGCCAGCAGTAGTACAGGGGTCTCCTACGAGCAGTACTTC. As protein: CASSSTGVSYEQYF.

The V and J genes are TRBV30 and TRBJ1-5; the D gene is possibly TRBD1 (5 bases). This CDR3 region has 12 residues. The germline V gene has CDR1 GTSNPN and CDR2 SVGIG (reference sequence). V shed 7 bases and J shed 7 bases, with 14 bases lying between them. CDR3 sequence: CASSGGDQPQHF. The CDR3 DNA is TGTGCCTCAAGTGGGGGGGACCAGCCCCAGCATTTT.

This chain connects TRBV6-5 to TRBJ1-5; D gene uncertain. The V end was cut by 7 bases, the J end by 0 bases, with 7 bases between. Germline loops: CDR1 MNHEY, CDR2 SVGAGI. This CDR3 region has 13 residues. DNA for the CDR3: TGTGCCAGCATGCAGGATAGCAATCAGCCCCAGCATTTT. It is translated as CASMQDSNQPQHF.

Points on this clone: The identical CDR3 is also encoded by other nucleotide sequences in the sample. The V call is TRBV5-1, the J call TRBJ2-5; D possibly corresponds to TRBD1 (6 bases). The ends were cut back, 0 bases at V and 2 bases at J, with 11 bases in the middle. The CDR3 has 15 residues. The V gene's germline CDR1 is SGHRS and CDR2 YFSETQ. The CDR3 is CASSLGAGEQETQYF. The CDR3 DNA is TGCGCCAGCAGCTTGGGGGCAGGGGAACAAGAGACCCAGTACTTC. Based on the CDR3 plus reference TRBV5-1 and TRBJ2-5, the full variable domain is KAGVTQTPRYLIKTRGQQVTLSCSPISGHRSVSWYQQTPGQGLQFLFEYFSETQRNKGNFPGRFSGRQFSNSRSEMNVSTLELGDSALYLCASSLGAGEQETQYFGPGTRLLVL.

J is TRBJ2-5 and V is TRBV28, with 10 bases matching TRBD2. The assigned J gene may be wrong: the sequence end matches TRBJ2-7 better. The CDR3 has 14 residues. Germline CDR1 is MDHEN and CDR2 is SYDVKM. Written as DNA, the CDR3 is TGTGCCAGCAGTAAGCTAGCGGGAGTACGCGAGCAGTACTTC. This translates into CASSKLAGVREQYF.

Points on this clone: At one end the junction does not follow the germline gene, possibly because of a read error. V is TRBV6-1 and J is TRBJ2-1; 10 bases align to TRBD1. CDR3 length: 15 amino acids. CDR1 and CDR2 (germline): MNHNS, SASEGT. The CDR3 loop is CASSGDRGSDNEQFF. The CDR3 DNA reads TGTGCCAGCAGTGGGGACAGGGGCTCCGACAATGAGCAGTTCTTC.

The chain carries TRBV7-9 and TRBJ1-1, with TRBD1 as a possible D gene (6 bases). The CDR3 has 14 residues. V shed 7 bases and J shed 6 bases, with 18 bases lying between them. CDR1 SEHNR and CDR2 FQNEAQ come from the germline V gene (reference sequence). This chain's CDR3 is CASTKRDISSEAFF. DNA for the CDR3: TGTGCCAGCACCAAAAGGGACATTAGTTCTGAAGCTTTCTTT.

The V gene is TRBV7-9, the J gene TRBJ1-4, with D tentatively TRBD1 (6 bases). The V end was cut by 6 bases, the J end by 4 bases, with 15 bases between. The germline V gene encodes CDR1 SEHNR and CDR2 FQNEAQ (reference sequence). This CDR3 has 15 amino acids. The CDR3 loop is CASSPRDIGNEKLFF. The CDR3 region has the DNA TGTGCCAGCAGTCCTCGGGACATCGGTAATGAAAAACTGTTTTTT.

This chain joins TRBV9 and TRBJ2-2; 14 nucleotides match TRBD2. V lost 4 bases to trimming and J lost 4 bases; unmatched junction nucleotides: 9. Per the germline V gene, CDR1 is SGDLS and CDR2 is YYNGEE. CDR3 length equals 18 residues. The CDR3 sequence is CASSTRRLAGGATGELFF. In nucleotides, the CDR3 is TGTGCCAGCAGCACCCGGCGACTAGCGGGGGGGGCCACCGGGGAGCTGTTTTTT.

The chain uses TRBV27 and TRBJ1-2; TRBD1 might be the D (6 bases). V dropped 3 bases and J dropped 6 bases, with 11 bases sitting between them. CDR1 and CDR2 from the germline V gene are MNHEY and SMNVEV (reference sequence). The CDR3 is 13 amino acids. The CDR3 loop is CASSFPGQHGYTF. The DNA of the CDR3 is TGTGCCAGCAGTTTCCCCGGACAGCATGGCTACACCTTC.

This chain links TRBV30 with TRBJ1-2, with D uncertain. V was clipped by 0 bases and J by 7 bases, with 12 bases between them. CDR3 length: 13 residues. The V gene's germline CDR1 is GTSNPN and CDR2 SVGIG (reference sequence). The CDR3 sequence is CAWSVGGPGGYTF. CDR3 in DNA: TGTGCCTGGAGTGTCGGAGGGCCAGGTGGCTACACCTTC.

The chain uses TRBV7-9 and TRBJ2-1, with a possible D match to TRBD2 (6 bases). Deletions cut 4 bases from V and 12 bases from J, with 16 bases between. From germline, CDR1 is SEHNR and CDR2 FQNEAQ (reference sequence). The CDR3 extends over 13 amino acids. In nucleotides, the CDR3 is TGTGCCAGCAGCTCGACGGAGGGTATGGGGCAGTTCTTC. Residues: CASSSTEGMGQFF.

The chain carries TRBV7-9 and TRBJ2-2; 8 nucleotides match TRBD2. CDR3 length: 16 amino acids. The J segment lost 0 bases and the V segment lost 5 bases, leaving 5 bases of the junction unmatched. CDR1 and CDR2 from the germline V gene are SEHNR and FQNEAQ (reference sequence). The CDR3: CASSLGGGSNTGELFF. CDR3 nucleotide sequence: TGTGCCAGCAGCCTCGGGGGGGGGTCGAACACCGGGGAGCTGTTTTTT.